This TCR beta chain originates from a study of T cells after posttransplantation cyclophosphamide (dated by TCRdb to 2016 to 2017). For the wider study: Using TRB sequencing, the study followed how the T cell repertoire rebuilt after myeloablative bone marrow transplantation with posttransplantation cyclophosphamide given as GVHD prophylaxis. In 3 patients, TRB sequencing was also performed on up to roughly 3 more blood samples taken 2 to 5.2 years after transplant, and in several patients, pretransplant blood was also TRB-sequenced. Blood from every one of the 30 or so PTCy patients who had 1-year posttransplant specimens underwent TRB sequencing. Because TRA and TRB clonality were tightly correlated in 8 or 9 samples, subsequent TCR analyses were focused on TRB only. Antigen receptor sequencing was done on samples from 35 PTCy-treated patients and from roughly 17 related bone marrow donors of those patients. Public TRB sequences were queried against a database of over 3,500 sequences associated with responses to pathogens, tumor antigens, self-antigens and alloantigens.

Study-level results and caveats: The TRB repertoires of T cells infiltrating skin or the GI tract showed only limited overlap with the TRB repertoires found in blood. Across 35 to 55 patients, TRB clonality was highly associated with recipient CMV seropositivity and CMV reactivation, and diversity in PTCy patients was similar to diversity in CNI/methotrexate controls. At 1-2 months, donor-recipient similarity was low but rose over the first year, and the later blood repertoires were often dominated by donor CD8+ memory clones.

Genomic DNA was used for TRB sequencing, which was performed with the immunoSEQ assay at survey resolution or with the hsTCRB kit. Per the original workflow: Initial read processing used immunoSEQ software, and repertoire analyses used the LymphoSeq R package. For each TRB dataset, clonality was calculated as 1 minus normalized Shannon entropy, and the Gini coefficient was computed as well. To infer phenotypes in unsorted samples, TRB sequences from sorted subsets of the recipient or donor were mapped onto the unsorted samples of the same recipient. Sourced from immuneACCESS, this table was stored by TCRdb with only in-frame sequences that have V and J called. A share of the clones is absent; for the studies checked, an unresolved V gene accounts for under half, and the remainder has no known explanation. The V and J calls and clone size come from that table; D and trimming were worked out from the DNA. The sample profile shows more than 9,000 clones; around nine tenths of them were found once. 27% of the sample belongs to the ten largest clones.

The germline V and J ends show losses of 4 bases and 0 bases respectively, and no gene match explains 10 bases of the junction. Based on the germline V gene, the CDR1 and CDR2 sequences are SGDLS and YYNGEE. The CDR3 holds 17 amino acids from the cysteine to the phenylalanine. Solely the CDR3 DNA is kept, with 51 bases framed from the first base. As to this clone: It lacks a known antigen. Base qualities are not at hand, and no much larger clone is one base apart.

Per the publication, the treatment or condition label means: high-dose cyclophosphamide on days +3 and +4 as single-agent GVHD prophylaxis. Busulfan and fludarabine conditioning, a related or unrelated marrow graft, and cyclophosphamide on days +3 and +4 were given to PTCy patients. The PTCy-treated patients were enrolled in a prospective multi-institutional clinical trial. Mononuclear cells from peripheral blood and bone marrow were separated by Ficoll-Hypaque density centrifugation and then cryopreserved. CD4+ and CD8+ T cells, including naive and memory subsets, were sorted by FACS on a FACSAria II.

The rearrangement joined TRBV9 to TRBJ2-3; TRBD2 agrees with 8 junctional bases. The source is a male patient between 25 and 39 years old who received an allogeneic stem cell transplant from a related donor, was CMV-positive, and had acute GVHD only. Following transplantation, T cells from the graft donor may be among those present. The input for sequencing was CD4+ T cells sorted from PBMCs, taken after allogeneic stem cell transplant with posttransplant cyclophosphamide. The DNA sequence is TGTGCCAGCAGCCCCCTTGCCCAGCGGGGGAGCACAGATACGCAGTATTTT. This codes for CASSPLAQRGSTDTQYF.